The entry below describes one T cell receptor beta chain. As originally analysed: Reference gene primer amplification yielded estimated nucleated cell counts. Produced via immunoSEQ multiplex PCR; TCRdb's table is partial and in-frame only. From that table come the V and J calls and clone size; the DNA was used to work out D and trimming. Of under 130,000 clones listed, about 86% were seen once; the top ten hold 30% to 45%. Per germline, CDR1 MNHNS and CDR2 SASEGT. The CDR3 has 16 amino acids. V gave up 6 bases and J gave up 4 bases, with 21 bases separating them. This record belongs to a study of blood T cell repertoires in COVID-19. Across the whole study: Both acute and convalescent COVID-19 samples were obtained from the United States, Italy and Spain.

The sequence was obtained from a man older than 75 with acute or convalescent COVID-19. Sample: peripheral blood. This chain links TRBV6-1 with TRBJ1-2, with a weak D call TRBD1 (6 bases). CDR3 amino acids: CASSEQSGGIGYGYTF. CDR3 in DNA: TGTGCCAGCAGCGAACAGTCGGGGGGCATTGGCTATGGCTACACCTTC.